A selection of T cell receptor beta chains follows, all from one sample in a study of blood T cell repertoires in COVID-19. TCRdb keeps only in-frame clones here, not all; method: immunoSEQ multiplex PCR. The table lists 150,000 or so clones, 70% to 90% of them singletons. The specimen sequenced was PBMCs or T cells enriched from blood (not recorded which). Receptor source: a woman aged 30 to 39 with acute COVID-19. The CDR3 runs from the conserved cysteine through the conserved F or W. Each record gives: V gene, D gene, J gene, CDR3 protein. A D gene is named only where the DNA matches it firmly.

TRBV2	TRBD1	TRBJ2-1	CASIEPGQGANEQFF
TRBV7-2	TRBD1	TRBJ1-6	CASSAQGQGNSPLHF
TRBV27	.	TRBJ1-5	CASGGGGHNQPQHF
TRBV21-1	.	TRBJ2-2	CASLGQGKDTGELFF
TRBV18	.	TRBJ2-1	CASSPQGVSNNEQFF
TRBV11-2	.	TRBJ2-5	CASSFSRRYQETQYF
TRBV29-1	.	TRBJ2-7	CSVGQGGYEQYF
TRBV28	TRBD1	TRBJ1-1	CASRAGTGANTEAFF
TRBV6-2/TRBV6-3	.	TRBJ2-7	CASSRTATYEQYF
TRBV6-5	.	TRBJ1-1	CASSYGIRGNTEAFF
TRBV3-1/TRBV3-2	.	TRBJ1-2	CASSQDYRVIYGYTF
TRBV9	.	TRBJ2-3	CASSVGSVSTDTQYF
TRBV30	.	TRBJ1-2	CAWSVNLGGSYGYTF
TRBV5-4	.	TRBJ2-3	CASSSGGSTDTQYF
TRBV19	TRBD1	TRBJ2-7	CASSLGQGYEQYF
TRBV20-1	.	TRBJ1-1	CSAARQAEAFF
TRBV30	TRBD1	TRBJ1-2	CAWSVRQGVGYTF
TRBV20-1	.	TRBJ1-1	CSASGTGGTEAFF
TRBV7-2	TRBD2	TRBJ2-5	CASSLGAGGPKRPGETQYF
TRBV28	TRBD1	TRBJ2-4	CASSFQGAPSEDIQYF
TRBV7-2	.	TRBJ1-2	CASSLGSGVYGYTF
TRBV28	TRBD2	TRBJ2-5	CASSPTGAGVPFGETQYF
TRBV5-5	.	TRBJ2-7	CASSLAGGILTYEQYF
TRBV7-9	TRBD2	TRBJ2-3	CASSSGLGHTDTQYF